This TCR beta chain was obtained from a study of T cell responses to AZD1222 COVID-19 vaccine. Clones were read by immunoSEQ multiplex PCR, and TCRdb kept only the in-frame ones, dropping some. The sample yields around 160,000 clones, around nine tenths seen once. Germline CDR1 is MNHEY and CDR2 is SVGAGI. The CDR3 is 13 residues long. V lost 7 bases, J lost 5 bases, and 14 bases lay in between. This sequence originates from an adult in good health. Sequencing used peripheral blood, obtained on day 0 of MenACWY control vaccination. The genes are TRBV6-5 and TRBJ1-1, with D perhaps TRBD1 (6 bases). The CDR3 loop is CASNDRPVTEAFF. The CDR3 DNA follows: TGTGCCAGCAACGACAGGCCGGTTACTGAAGCTTTCTTT.